The T cell receptor beta chain under discussion was sequenced for a study of identical twins. TCRdb reprocessed the 5' RACE reads with MiXCR, giving one entry per CDR3 protein. The sample has about 530,000 distinct CDR3 sequences, roughly 15% seen once. Findings of the study overall: The analysis was cross-sectional rather than longitudinal within donors. With abundant cord blood beta clonotypes, insertions were fewer; memory repertoires showed no such pattern.

This CDR3 comprises 13 residues. With 3 bases removed from V and 6 bases from J, the gap between germline ends came to 14 bases. Germline V gives CDR1 DFQATT, CDR2 SNEGSKA (reference sequence). Of note for this clonotype: Its specificity is not known.

This same sample was also taken into another study, of yellow fever vaccine responses in identical twins.

The sample was CD4+ T cells sorted from blood. The chain has TRBV20-1 and TRBJ1-1; D may be TRBD1 (6 bases). This receptor was identified in a woman between 18 and 30 years old in good health. DNA for the CDR3: TGCAGTGCTAGGTCACAGGGTAGGGCTGAAGCTTTCTTT. Protein sequence: CSARSQGRAEAFF.